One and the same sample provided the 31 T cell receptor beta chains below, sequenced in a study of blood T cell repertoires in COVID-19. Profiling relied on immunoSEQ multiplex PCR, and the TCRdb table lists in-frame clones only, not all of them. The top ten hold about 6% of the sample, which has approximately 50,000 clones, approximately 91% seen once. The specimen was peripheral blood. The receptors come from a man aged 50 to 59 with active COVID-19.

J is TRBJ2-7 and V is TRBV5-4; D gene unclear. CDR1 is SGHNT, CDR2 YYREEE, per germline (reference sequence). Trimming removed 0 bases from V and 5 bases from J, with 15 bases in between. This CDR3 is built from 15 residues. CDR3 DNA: TGTGCCAGCAGCTTGGGGGTCAGAGGTCTCAACGAGCAGTACTTC. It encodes CASSLGVRGLNEQYF. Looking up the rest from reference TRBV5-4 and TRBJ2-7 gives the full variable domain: ETGVTQSPTHLIKTRGQQVTLRCSSQSGHNTVSWYQQALGQGPQFIFQYYREEENGRGNFPPRFSGLQFPNYSSELNVNALELDDSALYLCASSLGVRGLNEQYFGPGTRLTVT.

CDR3 loop: CASSQFGGLADEQYF. For the CDR3, the DNA is TGCGCCAGCAGCCAATTTGGGGGCCTGGCGGACGAGCAGTACTTC. The chain recombines TRBV4-1 with TRBJ2-7; D might be TRBD1 (6 bases). Germline assignment: CDR1 MGHRA and CDR2 YSYEKL. The CDR3 spans 15 residues. V was clipped by 2 bases and J by 5 bases, with 16 bases between them.

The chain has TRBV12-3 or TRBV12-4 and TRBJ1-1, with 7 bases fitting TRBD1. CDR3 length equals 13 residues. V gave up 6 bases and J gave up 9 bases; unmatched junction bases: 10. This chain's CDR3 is CASSPPGQLKAFF. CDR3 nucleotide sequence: TGTGCCAGCAGCCCTCCGGGACAGCTGAAAGCTTTCTTT.

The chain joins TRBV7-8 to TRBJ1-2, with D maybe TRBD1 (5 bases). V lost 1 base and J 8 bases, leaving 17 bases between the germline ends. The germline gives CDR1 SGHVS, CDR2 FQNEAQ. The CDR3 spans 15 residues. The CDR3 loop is CASSLEGLALKGYTF. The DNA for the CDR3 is TGTGCCAGCAGCTTAGAGGGACTGGCTTTGAAAGGCTACACCTTC.

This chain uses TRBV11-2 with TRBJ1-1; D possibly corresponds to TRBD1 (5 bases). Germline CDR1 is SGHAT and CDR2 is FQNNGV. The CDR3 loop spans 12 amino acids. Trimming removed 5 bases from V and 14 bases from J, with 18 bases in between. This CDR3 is CASSRDGGRTFF. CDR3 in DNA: TGTGCCAGCAGCAGAGACGGGGGACGGACGTTCTTT.

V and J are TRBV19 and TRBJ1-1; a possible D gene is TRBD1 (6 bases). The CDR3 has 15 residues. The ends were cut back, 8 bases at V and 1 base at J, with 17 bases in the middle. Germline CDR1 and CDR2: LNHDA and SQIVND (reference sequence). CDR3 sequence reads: CASSWTVLSNTEAFF. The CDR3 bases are TGTGCCAGTTCGTGGACAGTATTATCGAACACTGAAGCTTTCTTT.

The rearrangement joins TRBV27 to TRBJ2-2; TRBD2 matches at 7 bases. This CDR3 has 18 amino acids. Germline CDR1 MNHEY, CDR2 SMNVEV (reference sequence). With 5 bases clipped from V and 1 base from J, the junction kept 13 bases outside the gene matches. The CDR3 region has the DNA TGTGCCAGCAGTCCAGTCGGGGGAGGGCCCGGGAACACCGGGGAGCTGTTTTTT. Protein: CASSPVGGGPGNTGELFF.

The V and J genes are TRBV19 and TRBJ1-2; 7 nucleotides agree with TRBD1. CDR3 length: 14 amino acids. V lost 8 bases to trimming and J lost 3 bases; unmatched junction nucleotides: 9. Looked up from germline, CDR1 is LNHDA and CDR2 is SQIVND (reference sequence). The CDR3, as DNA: TGTGCCAGTGTCAGAAGGGGGCCCGACTATGGCTACACCTTC. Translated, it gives CASVRRGPDYGYTF.

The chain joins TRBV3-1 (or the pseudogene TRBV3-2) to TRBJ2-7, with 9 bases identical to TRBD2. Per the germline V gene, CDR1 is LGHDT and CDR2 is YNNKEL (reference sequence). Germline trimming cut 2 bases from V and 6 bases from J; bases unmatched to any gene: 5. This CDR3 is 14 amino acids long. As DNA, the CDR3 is TGTGCCAGCAGCCAACTAGCGGGAAAGGTCGAGCAGTACTTC. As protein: CASSQLAGKVEQYF.

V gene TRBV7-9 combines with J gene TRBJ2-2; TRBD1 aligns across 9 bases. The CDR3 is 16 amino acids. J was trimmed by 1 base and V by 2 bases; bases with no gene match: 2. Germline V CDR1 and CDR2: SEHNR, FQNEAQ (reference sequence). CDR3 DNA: TGTGCCAGCAGCTTATGGGGACAGGGGAACACCGGGGAGCTGTTTTTT. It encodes CASSLWGQGNTGELFF.

In DNA form, the CDR3 reads TGTGCCAGCAGCTTAAGGGCGGGAGGGCCCCCCGGGGAGCTGTTTTTT. Amino acid sequence: CASSLRAGGPPGELFF. The chain couples TRBV11-2 to TRBJ2-2, with 9 nucleotides matching TRBD2. This CDR3 comprises 16 residues. V dropped 2 bases and J dropped 6; count of bases not matched to a gene: 7. Germline V CDR1 and CDR2: SGHAT, FQNNGV.

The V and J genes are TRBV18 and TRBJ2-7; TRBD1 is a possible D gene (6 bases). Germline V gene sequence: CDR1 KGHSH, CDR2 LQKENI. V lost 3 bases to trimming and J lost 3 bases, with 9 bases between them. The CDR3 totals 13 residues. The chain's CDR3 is CASSPPGVYEQYF. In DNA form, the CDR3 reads TGTGCCAGCTCACCTCCAGGGGTCTACGAGCAGTACTTC.

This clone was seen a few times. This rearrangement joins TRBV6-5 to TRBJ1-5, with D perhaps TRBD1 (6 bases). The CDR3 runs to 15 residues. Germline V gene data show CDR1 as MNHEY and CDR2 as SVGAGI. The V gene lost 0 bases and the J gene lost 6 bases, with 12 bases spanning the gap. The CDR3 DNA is TGTGCCAGCAGTTACTCGGCAGGGGCGGGTCAGCCCCAGCATTTT. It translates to CASSYSAGAGQPQHF.

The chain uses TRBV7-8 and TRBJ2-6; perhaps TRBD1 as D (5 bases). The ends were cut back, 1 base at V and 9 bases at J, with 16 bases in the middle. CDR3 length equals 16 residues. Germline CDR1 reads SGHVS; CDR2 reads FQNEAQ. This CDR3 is CASSLEGSRGSNVLTF. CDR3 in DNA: TGTGCCAGCAGCTTAGAGGGCAGTAGGGGAAGCAACGTCCTGACTTTC.

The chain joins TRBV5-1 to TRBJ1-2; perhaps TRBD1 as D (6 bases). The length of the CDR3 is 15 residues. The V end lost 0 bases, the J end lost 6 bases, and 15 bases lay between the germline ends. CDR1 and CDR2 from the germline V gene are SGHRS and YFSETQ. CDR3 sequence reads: CASSLDWNRANGYTF. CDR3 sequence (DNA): TGCGCCAGCAGCTTGGATTGGAACAGGGCGAATGGCTACACCTTC.

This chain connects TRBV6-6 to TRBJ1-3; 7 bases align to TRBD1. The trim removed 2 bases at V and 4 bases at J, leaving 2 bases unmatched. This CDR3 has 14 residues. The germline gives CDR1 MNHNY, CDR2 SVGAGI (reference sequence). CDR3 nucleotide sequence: TGTGCCAGCAGTTACGAGGGGGCGGGAAACACCATATATTTT. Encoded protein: CASSYEGAGNTIYF.

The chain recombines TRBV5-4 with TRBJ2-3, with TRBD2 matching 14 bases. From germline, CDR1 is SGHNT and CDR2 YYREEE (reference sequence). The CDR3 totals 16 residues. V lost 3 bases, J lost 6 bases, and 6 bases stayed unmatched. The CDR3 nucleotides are TGTGCCAGCAGCTCGACTAGCGGGAGGGTCACGGATACGCAGTATTTT. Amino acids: CASSSTSGRVTDTQYF.

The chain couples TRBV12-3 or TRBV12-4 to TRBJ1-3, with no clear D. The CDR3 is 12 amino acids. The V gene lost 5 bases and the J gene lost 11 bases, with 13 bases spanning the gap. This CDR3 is CASSRFGLAIYF. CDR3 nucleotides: TGTGCCAGCAGTCGTTTTGGTCTAGCCATATATTTT.

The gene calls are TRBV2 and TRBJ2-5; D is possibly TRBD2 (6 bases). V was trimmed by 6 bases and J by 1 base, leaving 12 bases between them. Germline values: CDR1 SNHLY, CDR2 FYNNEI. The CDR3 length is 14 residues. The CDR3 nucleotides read TGTGCCAGCAGCCCGGGACTTCTCCAAGAGACCCAGTACTTC. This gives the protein CASSPGLLQETQYF.

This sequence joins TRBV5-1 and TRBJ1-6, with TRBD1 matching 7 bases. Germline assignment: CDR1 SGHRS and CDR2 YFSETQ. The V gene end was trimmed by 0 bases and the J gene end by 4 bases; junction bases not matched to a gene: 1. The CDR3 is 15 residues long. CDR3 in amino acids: CASSLGGQYNSPLHF. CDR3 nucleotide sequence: TGCGCCAGCAGCTTGGGGGGACAGTATAATTCACCCCTCCACTTT.

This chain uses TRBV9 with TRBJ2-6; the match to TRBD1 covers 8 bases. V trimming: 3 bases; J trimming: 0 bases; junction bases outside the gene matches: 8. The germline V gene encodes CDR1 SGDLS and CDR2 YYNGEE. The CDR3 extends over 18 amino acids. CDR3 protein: CASSADRGSYSGANVLTF. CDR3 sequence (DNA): TGTGCCAGCAGCGCCGACAGGGGCTCCTACTCTGGGGCCAACGTCCTGACTTTC.

This CDR3 reads CATRGVTGELFF. In nucleotides, the CDR3 is TGTGCCACCCGGGGGGTCACCGGGGAGCTGTTTTTT. The chain recombines TRBV10-3 with TRBJ2-2; 7 bases are a match to TRBD2. Losses at the gene ends were 10 bases for V and 4 bases for J; bases not matched to a gene: 3. This CDR3 contains 12 residues. Germline V lookup: CDR1 ENHRY, CDR2 SYGVKD.

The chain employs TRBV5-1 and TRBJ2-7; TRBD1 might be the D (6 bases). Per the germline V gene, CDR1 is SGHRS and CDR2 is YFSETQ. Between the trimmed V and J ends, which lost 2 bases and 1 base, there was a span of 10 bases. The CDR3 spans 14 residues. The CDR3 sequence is CASSFQGPSYEQYF. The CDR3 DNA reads TGCGCCAGCAGCTTCCAGGGGCCATCCTACGAGCAGTACTTC.

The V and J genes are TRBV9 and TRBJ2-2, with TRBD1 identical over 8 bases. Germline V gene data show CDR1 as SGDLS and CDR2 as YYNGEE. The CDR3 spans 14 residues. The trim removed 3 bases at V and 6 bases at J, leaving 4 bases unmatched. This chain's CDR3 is CASSAYRGAGELFF. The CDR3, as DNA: TGTGCCAGCAGCGCCTACAGGGGGGCCGGGGAGCTGTTTTTT.

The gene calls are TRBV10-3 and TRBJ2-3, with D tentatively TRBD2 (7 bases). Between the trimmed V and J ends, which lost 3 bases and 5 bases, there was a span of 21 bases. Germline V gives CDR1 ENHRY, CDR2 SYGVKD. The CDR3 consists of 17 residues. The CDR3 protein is CAISDAGLGGPGDTQYF. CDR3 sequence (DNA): TGTGCCATCAGTGATGCGGGGTTGGGGGGGCCAGGAGATACGCAGTATTTT.

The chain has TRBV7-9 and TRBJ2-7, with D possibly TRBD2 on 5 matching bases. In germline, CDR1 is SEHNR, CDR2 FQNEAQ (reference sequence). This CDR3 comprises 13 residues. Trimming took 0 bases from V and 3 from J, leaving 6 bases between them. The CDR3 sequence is CASSLAGSYEQYF. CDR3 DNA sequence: TGTGCCAGCAGCTTAGCGGGGAGCTACGAGCAGTACTTC. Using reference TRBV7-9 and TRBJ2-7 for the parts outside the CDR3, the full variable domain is DTGVSQNPRHKITKRGQNVTFRCDPISEHNRLYWYRQTLGQGPEFLTYFQNEAQLEKSRLLSDRFSAERPKGSFSTLEIQRTEQGDSAMYLCASSLAGSYEQYFGPGTRLTVT.

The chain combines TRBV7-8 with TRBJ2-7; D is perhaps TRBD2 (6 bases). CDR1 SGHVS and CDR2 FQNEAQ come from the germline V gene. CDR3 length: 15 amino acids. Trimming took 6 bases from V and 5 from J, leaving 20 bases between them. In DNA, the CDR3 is TGTGCCAGCAGGGTTAGGTCTGGGACTGGGGACGAGCAGTACTTC. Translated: CASRVRSGTGDEQYF. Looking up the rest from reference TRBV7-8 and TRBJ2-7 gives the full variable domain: GAGVSQSPRYKVAKRGQDVALRCDPISGHVSLFWYQQALGQGPEFLTYFQNEAQLDKSGLPSDRFFAERPEGSVSTLKIQRTQQEDSAVYLCASRVRSGTGDEQYFGPGTRLTVT.

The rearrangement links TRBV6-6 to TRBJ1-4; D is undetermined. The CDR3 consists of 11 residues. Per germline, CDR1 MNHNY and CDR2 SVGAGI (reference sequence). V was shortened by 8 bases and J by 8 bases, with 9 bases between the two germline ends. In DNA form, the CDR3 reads TGTGCCAGCGCCCCGGGGGAAAAACTGTTTTTT. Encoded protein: CASAPGEKLFF.

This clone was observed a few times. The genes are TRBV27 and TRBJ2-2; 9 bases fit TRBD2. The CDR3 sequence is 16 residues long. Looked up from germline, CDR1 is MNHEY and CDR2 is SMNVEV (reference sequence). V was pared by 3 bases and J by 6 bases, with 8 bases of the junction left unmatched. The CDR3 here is CASSFWVLAGSGELFF. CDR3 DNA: TGTGCCAGCAGTTTTTGGGTCCTAGCGGGATCCGGGGAGCTGTTTTTT.

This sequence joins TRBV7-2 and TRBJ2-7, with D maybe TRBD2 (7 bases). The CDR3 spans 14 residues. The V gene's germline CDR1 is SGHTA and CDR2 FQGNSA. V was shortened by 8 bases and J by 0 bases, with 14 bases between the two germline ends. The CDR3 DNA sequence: TGTGCCAGCGGCGGGGGCGGAAACTCCTACGAGCAGTACTTC. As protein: CASGGGGNSYEQYF.

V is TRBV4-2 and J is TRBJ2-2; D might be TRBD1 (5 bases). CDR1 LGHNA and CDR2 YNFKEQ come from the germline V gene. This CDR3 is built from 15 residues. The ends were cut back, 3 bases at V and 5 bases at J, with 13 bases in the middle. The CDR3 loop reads CASSQTGALTGELFF. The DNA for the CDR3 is TGTGCCAGCAGCCAGACTGGGGCCTTGACCGGGGAGCTGTTTTTT.